Listed below are T cell receptor beta chains from one sample, sequenced in a study. TCRdb re-analysed the 5' RACE reads in MiXCR, keeping a single row per CDR3 protein. In the table there are fewer than 50,000 distinct CDR3 sequences, about a fifth of which are singletons. The specimen was Tregs sorted from a lymph node. The receptors come from a female donor with breast cancer. The CDR3 runs from the conserved cysteine through the conserved F or W. A D gene is named only where the DNA matches it firmly. Only some rows state a clone size, as once, few, many or a class for expanded clones.

CDR3nt: TGTGCCACCAGTGAACCGGGACTAGGAACGCAGTATTTT
CDR3aa: CATSEPGLGTQYF
v_gene: TRBV24-1
j_gene: TRBJ2-3
len: 13
abundance: NA
d_gene: TRBD2

CDR3nt: TGTGCCAGCAGTTACCGACCGGACGGGAAGTTGCCCCAGCATTTT
CDR3aa: CASSYRPDGKLPQHF
v_gene: TRBV6-5
j_gene: TRBJ1-5
len: 15
abundance: medium-sized
d_gene: NA

CDR3nt: TGTGCCAGCAGAGAGTCAGCTAGGAATGAGCAGTTCTTC
CDR3aa: CASRESARNEQFF
v_gene: TRBV28
j_gene: TRBJ2-1
len: 13
abundance: many
d_gene: NA

CDR3nt: TGTGCCAGCAGCTGGGGACTAGCGAGAAACACCGGGGAGCTGTTTTTT
CDR3aa: CASSWGLARNTGELFF
v_gene: TRBV7-9
j_gene: TRBJ2-2
len: 16
abundance: NA
d_gene: TRBD2

CDR3nt: TGTGCCAGCTCACCACGAGCCAGGGACAAGCAGTACTTC
CDR3aa: CASSPRARDKQYF
v_gene: TRBV18
j_gene: TRBJ2-7
len: 13
abundance: NA
d_gene: NA

CDR3nt: TGTGCCAGCAGCCGACAGGGGGGAGATCAGCCCCAGCATTTT
CDR3aa: CASSRQGGDQPQHF
v_gene: TRBV27
j_gene: TRBJ1-5
len: 14
abundance: many
d_gene: TRBD1

CDR3nt: TGTGCCAGCAGTGTAGAGGGCGCGTGGGATGAAAAACTGTTTTTT
CDR3aa: CASSVEGAWDEKLFF
v_gene: TRBV28
j_gene: TRBJ1-4
len: 15
abundance: NA
d_gene: NA

CDR3nt: TGTGCCAGCAGCCCGGACATCCTCTATGGCTACACCTTC
CDR3aa: CASSPDILYGYTF
v_gene: TRBV5-7
j_gene: TRBJ1-2
len: 13
abundance: many
d_gene: NA

CDR3nt: TGTGCCAGCAGCTCCCAGACAGATCCGACCTTTTATAGCAATCAGCCCCAGCATTTT
CDR3aa: CASSSQTDPTFYSNQPQHF
v_gene: TRBV7-3
j_gene: TRBJ1-5
len: 19
abundance: NA
d_gene: NA

CDR3nt: TGTGCCAGCAGTCCATTTATCATGACTAGCGGAGGTGGCGCAGATACGCAGTATTTT
CDR3aa: CASSPFIMTSGGGADTQYF
v_gene: TRBV28
j_gene: TRBJ2-3
len: 19
abundance: NA
d_gene: TRBD2

CDR3nt: TGTGCCAGCAGCTCTGCCGGGAGGAACACAGATACGCAGTATTTT
CDR3aa: CASSSAGRNTDTQYF
v_gene: TRBV12-3/TRBV12-4
j_gene: TRBJ2-3
len: 15
abundance: NA
d_gene: TRBD2

CDR3nt: TGTGCCAGCAGCCCCCTAGCCCGGTTGGGACTTCCCTATGGCTACACCTTC
CDR3aa: CASSPLARLGLPYGYTF
v_gene: TRBV4-2
j_gene: TRBJ1-2
len: 17
abundance: many
d_gene: NA

CDR3nt: TGCGCCAGCAGCTTGATCAGGGGCGGCGGGGAGCTGTTTTTT
CDR3aa: CASSLIRGGGELFF
v_gene: TRBV5-1
j_gene: TRBJ2-2
len: 14
abundance: NA
d_gene: NA

CDR3nt: TGCGCCAGCGGGGAAGGGATCGACGGGGAGCTGTTTTTT
CDR3aa: CASGEGIDGELFF
v_gene: TRBV5-1
j_gene: TRBJ2-2
len: 13
abundance: NA
d_gene: NA

CDR3nt: TGTGCCAGCAGCCCTCACCCGGGTACATATATTTACGAGCAGTACTTC
CDR3aa: CASSPHPGTYIYEQYF
v_gene: TRBV7-6
j_gene: TRBJ2-7
len: 16
abundance: many
d_gene: NA

CDR3nt: TGCGCCAGCAGCTCAGGGGGCGCGAGTCAGAATAATGAAAAACTGTCTTTT
CDR3aa: CASSSGGASQNNEKLSF
v_gene: TRBV5-1
j_gene: TRBJ1-4
len: 17
abundance: NA
d_gene: TRBD1

CDR3nt: TGTGCCAGCAGCCAATTCAGGGGATATGGCTACACCTTC
CDR3aa: CASSQFRGYGYTF
v_gene: TRBV14
j_gene: TRBJ1-2
len: 13
abundance: few
d_gene: NA

CDR3nt: TGTGCCAGCAGCAAAAGGGCAGCTTTCGCGGATACGCAGTATTTT
CDR3aa: CASSKRAAFADTQYF
v_gene: TRBV21-1
j_gene: TRBJ2-3
len: 15
abundance: NA
d_gene: NA

CDR3nt: TGCAGTGCTAGGGGACTTCCATCTGGGGCTCACAATGAGCAGTTCTTC
CDR3aa: CSARGLPSGAHNEQFF
v_gene: TRBV20-1
j_gene: TRBJ2-1
len: 16
abundance: many
d_gene: NA

CDR3nt: TGTGCCAGCAGTACAAGGACAGCACCTAATGAAAAACTGTTTTTT
CDR3aa: CASSTRTAPNEKLFF
v_gene: TRBV28
j_gene: TRBJ1-4
len: 15
abundance: few
d_gene: NA

CDR3nt: TGCAGCTCTAAATCCGGGAGGGAAAACAATGAGCAGTTCTTC
CDR3aa: CSSKSGRENNEQFF
v_gene: TRBV20-1
j_gene: TRBJ2-1
len: 14
abundance: few
d_gene: TRBD2

CDR3nt: TGTGCCAGCAGTTTAGACTCAGGGGAGCTGTTTTTT
CDR3aa: CASSLDSGELFF
v_gene: TRBV12-3/TRBV12-4
j_gene: TRBJ2-2
len: 12
abundance: few
d_gene: NA

CDR3nt: TGTGCCAGCAGCCCCCGGGGACAATTAGGAGTTGGCTACACCTTC
CDR3aa: CASSPRGQLGVGYTF
v_gene: TRBV7-9
j_gene: TRBJ1-2
len: 15
abundance: few
d_gene: NA

CDR3nt: TGTGCCAGCAGCTTAACTCCAGGGGCTACAGATACGCAGTATTTT
CDR3aa: CASSLTPGATDTQYF
v_gene: TRBV7-6
j_gene: TRBJ2-3
len: 15
abundance: NA
d_gene: NA

CDR3nt: TGCAGTGCTAGTGACAGGCTTGGCTACGAGCAGTACTTC
CDR3aa: CSASDRLGYEQYF
v_gene: TRBV20-1
j_gene: TRBJ2-7
len: 13
abundance: NA
d_gene: NA

CDR3nt: TGTGCCAGCAGCTTAAGGGAAGATACGCAGTATTTT
CDR3aa: CASSLREDTQYF
v_gene: TRBV7-8
j_gene: TRBJ2-3
len: 12
abundance: many
d_gene: NA

CDR3nt: TGTGCCAGCAGCTCTTCGGGGGAACTAAGGCAGCCCCAGCATTTT
CDR3aa: CASSSSGELRQPQHF
v_gene: TRBV7-9
j_gene: TRBJ1-5
len: 15
abundance: few
d_gene: NA

CDR3nt: TGCGCCAGCAGCCAAGTTGGGAACATTTACGAGCAGTACTTC
CDR3aa: CASSQVGNIYEQYF
v_gene: TRBV4-1
j_gene: TRBJ2-7
len: 14
abundance: many
d_gene: NA

CDR3nt: TGCGCCAGCAGAACGGACCCTTTCTACGAGCAGTACTTC
CDR3aa: CASRTDPFYEQYF
v_gene: TRBV5-1
j_gene: TRBJ2-7
len: 13
abundance: many
d_gene: NA

CDR3nt: TGTGCCAGCAGTGAAGCGCTTGTGGGACTCCTTAGCACAGATACGCAGTATTTT
CDR3aa: CASSEALVGLLSTDTQYF
v_gene: TRBV7-2
j_gene: TRBJ2-3
len: 18
abundance: NA
d_gene: NA

CDR3nt: TGTGCCAGCGAAAGCCAAGCGGGAGGGCCCCATACGCAGTATTTT
CDR3aa: CASESQAGGPHTQYF
v_gene: TRBV12-3/TRBV12-4
j_gene: TRBJ2-3
len: 15
abundance: many
d_gene: TRBD2

CDR3nt: TGTGCCAGCAGCTCAGTCAGGGGGCGCTCCTACAATGAGCAGTTCTTC
CDR3aa: CASSSVRGRSYNEQFF
v_gene: TRBV7-9
j_gene: TRBJ2-1
len: 16
abundance: many
d_gene: TRBD1

CDR3nt: TGTGCCAGCAGCGTAGAAGGTCTAGCTTCAGATACGCAGTATTTT
CDR3aa: CASSVEGLASDTQYF
v_gene: TRBV9
j_gene: TRBJ2-3
len: 15
abundance: NA
d_gene: NA

CDR3nt: TGTGCCACCTGGGGACATACCAATCAGCCCCAGCATTTT
CDR3aa: CATWGHTNQPQHF
v_gene: TRBV6-2/TRBV6-3
j_gene: TRBJ1-5
len: 13
abundance: few
d_gene: NA

CDR3nt: TGTGCCAGCCGGACAGGGGGCTACACTGAAGCTTTCTTT
CDR3aa: CASRTGGYTEAFF
v_gene: TRBV6-5
j_gene: TRBJ1-1
len: 13
abundance: medium-sized
d_gene: TRBD1

CDR3nt: TGTGCCAGCAGTTACTCGCTCAGGGACCACGAGCAGTACTTC
CDR3aa: CASSYSLRDHEQYF
v_gene: TRBV6-2/TRBV6-3
j_gene: TRBJ2-7
len: 14
abundance: many
d_gene: NA

CDR3nt: TGCAGTGGGACTAGCGGAGGGTACGAGCAGTACTTC
CDR3aa: CSGTSGGYEQYF
v_gene: TRBV20-1
j_gene: TRBJ2-7
len: 12
abundance: few
d_gene: TRBD2

CDR3nt: TGCGCCAGCAGCCACGGGACTAACACAGATACGCAGTATTTT
CDR3aa: CASSHGTNTDTQYF
v_gene: TRBV4-1
j_gene: TRBJ2-3
len: 14
abundance: many
d_gene: TRBD2

CDR3nt: TGCAGCGTTCCCCGAAACGTATACAATGAGCAGTTCTTC
CDR3aa: CSVPRNVYNEQFF
v_gene: TRBV29-1
j_gene: TRBJ2-1
len: 13
abundance: many
d_gene: NA

CDR3nt: TGTGCCAGCAGTGAAGCTGGCTCGTTTCAGGGGACCCAGTACTTC
CDR3aa: CASSEAGSFQGTQYF
v_gene: TRBV6-1
j_gene: TRBJ2-5
len: 15
abundance: few
d_gene: NA

CDR3nt: TGTGCCAGCAGCCACCCCGGGGAGGCTGAAAAACTGTTTTTT
CDR3aa: CASSHPGEAEKLFF
v_gene: TRBV7-9
j_gene: TRBJ1-4
len: 14
abundance: few
d_gene: NA

CDR3nt: TGCAGTGCTATCGAGACTAGCAGCAAACCGGAGGAGCAGTTCTTC
CDR3aa: CSAIETSSKPEEQFF
v_gene: TRBV20-1
j_gene: TRBJ2-1
len: 15
abundance: few
d_gene: TRBD2

CDR3nt: TGCGCCACCACATTAGGGACGGGCGAGCAGTACTTC
CDR3aa: CATTLGTGEQYF
v_gene: TRBV5-1
j_gene: TRBJ2-7
len: 12
abundance: few
d_gene: NA

CDR3nt: TGTGCCAGCAGTCCTCAAGGGGCAGGGGCCGACCCCCTCCACTTT
CDR3aa: CASSPQGAGADPLHF
v_gene: TRBV6-5
j_gene: TRBJ1-6
len: 15
abundance: many
d_gene: NA

CDR3nt: TGCGCCAGCAGCCCATGGGACAGGGTGGCCGGGGAGCTGTTTTTT
CDR3aa: CASSPWDRVAGELFF
v_gene: TRBV4-1
j_gene: TRBJ2-2
len: 15
abundance: NA
d_gene: TRBD1

CDR3nt: TGTGCCAGCAGCAGGGGAGTCCAATTGTATGAGCAGTTCTTC
CDR3aa: CASSRGVQLYEQFF
v_gene: TRBV6-5
j_gene: TRBJ2-1
len: 14
abundance: many
d_gene: NA

CDR3nt: TGCGTCAGCAGCTTGGAGGCCGCCCATGGCTACACCTTC
CDR3aa: CVSSLEAAHGYTF
v_gene: TRBV5-1
j_gene: TRBJ1-2
len: 13
abundance: NA
d_gene: NA

CDR3nt: TGTGCCAGCAGTGCAGGGTCTGGAAACACCATATATTTT
CDR3aa: CASSAGSGNTIYF
v_gene: TRBV6-5
j_gene: TRBJ1-3
len: 13
abundance: few
d_gene: NA

CDR3nt: TGTGCCAGCAGTACAACCGGGGAGGCATTGCGCTACACCTTC
CDR3aa: CASSTTGEALRYTF
v_gene: TRBV7-9
j_gene: TRBJ1-2
len: 14
abundance: NA
d_gene: NA

CDR3nt: TGTGCCAGCAGTCTCGGACAGGGAATAACCCAGTACTTC
CDR3aa: CASSLGQGITQYF
v_gene: TRBV7-9
j_gene: TRBJ2-5
len: 13
abundance: NA
d_gene: TRBD1